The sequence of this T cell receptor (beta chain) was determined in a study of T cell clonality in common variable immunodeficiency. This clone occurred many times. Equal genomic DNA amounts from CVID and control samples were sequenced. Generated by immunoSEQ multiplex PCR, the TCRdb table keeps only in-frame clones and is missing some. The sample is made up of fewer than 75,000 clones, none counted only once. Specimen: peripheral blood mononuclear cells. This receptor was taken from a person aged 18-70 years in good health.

CDR3 DNA (partial): TGCAGTGCTAGGAGCGGGGGCCTATACGAG. This sequence encodes CSARSGGLYE. The whole CDR3 protein is CSARSGGLYEQYF. The V gene is TRBV20-1, the J gene TRBJ2-7; TRBD2 matches at 8 bases. Coverage ceases 3 residues before the CDR3 finishes, and the germline J gene fills in the end. Germline V CDR1 and CDR2: DFQATT, SNEGSKA (reference sequence). The V segment lost 3 bases and the J segment 4 bases; nucleotides outside the gene matches: 5. This CDR3 spans 13 amino acids.